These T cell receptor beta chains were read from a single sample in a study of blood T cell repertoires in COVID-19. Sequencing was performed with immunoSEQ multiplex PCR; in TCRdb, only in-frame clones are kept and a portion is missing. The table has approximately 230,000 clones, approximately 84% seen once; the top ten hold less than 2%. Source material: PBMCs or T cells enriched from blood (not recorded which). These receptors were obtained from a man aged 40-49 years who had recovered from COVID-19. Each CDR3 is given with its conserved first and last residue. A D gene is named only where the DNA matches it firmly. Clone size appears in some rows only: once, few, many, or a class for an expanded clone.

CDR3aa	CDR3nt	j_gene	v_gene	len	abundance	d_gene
CASSRAGDTDTQYF	TGTGCCAGCAGCCGAGCGGGAGACACAGATACGCAGTATTTT	TRBJ2-3	TRBV6-4	14	.	TRBD2
CASSLRGQVLSGNTIYF	TGTGCCAGCAGCTTACGAGGACAGGTCCTCTCTGGAAACACCATATATTTT	TRBJ1-3	TRBV11-2	17	.	TRBD1
CASSYGQNTEAFF	TGTGCCAGCAGTTACGGGCAGAACACTGAAGCTTTCTTT	TRBJ1-1	TRBV6-5	13	.	.
CASSRGVLGNTGYTF	TGTGCCAGCAGCCGGGGGGTGTTGGGTAATACAGGCTACACCTTC	TRBJ1-2	TRBV5-4	15	few	.
CASSFAGNTEAFF	TGCGCCAGCAGCTTCGCAGGGAACACTGAAGCTTTCTTT	TRBJ1-1	TRBV5-1	13	.	.
CASLTGDTDTQYF	TGTGCCAGCCTTACGGGAGACACAGATACGCAGTATTTT	TRBJ2-3	TRBV28	13	once	.
CASSFGDRGYTF	TGTGCCAGCAGCTTTGGGGACAGGGGTTACACCTTC	TRBJ1-2	TRBV7-9	12	.	TRBD1
CAWSGAQGAGEKLFF	TGTGCCTGGAGTGGGGCGCAGGGGGCCGGTGAAAAACTGTTTTTT	TRBJ1-4	TRBV30	15	.	TRBD1
CASSSYWASAYEQYF	TGTGCCAGCAGCTCGTACTGGGCTAGCGCGTACGAGCAGTACTTC	TRBJ2-7	TRBV13	15	.	.
CASRESSTDTQYF	TGTGCCAGCCGAGAGTCTAGCACAGATACGCAGTATTTT	TRBJ2-3	TRBV7-3	13	once	.
CASSLTSGGLTETQYF	TGTGCCAGCAGCTTGACTAGCGGGGGGCTGACTGAGACCCAGTACTTC	TRBJ2-5	TRBV7-9	16	.	TRBD2
CASSLQGADNSPLHF	TGTGCCAGCAGTTTACAGGGTGCCGATAATTCACCCCTCCACTTT	TRBJ1-6	TRBV2	15	.	.
CASSHPGFSSQGNEQFF	TGCGCCAGCAGCCACCCAGGTTTTTCCTCCCAGGGAAATGAGCAGTTCTTC	TRBJ2-1	TRBV4-1	17	.	.
CASSYGGGVDYGYTF	TGTGCCAGCAGTTACGGGGGGGGCGTTGACTATGGCTACACCTTC	TRBJ1-2	TRBV6-5	15	few	.
CASSPRGAHTGELFF	TGTGCCAGCAGCCCCCGGGGGGCCCACACCGGGGAGCTGTTTTTT	TRBJ2-2	TRBV5-5	15	.	.